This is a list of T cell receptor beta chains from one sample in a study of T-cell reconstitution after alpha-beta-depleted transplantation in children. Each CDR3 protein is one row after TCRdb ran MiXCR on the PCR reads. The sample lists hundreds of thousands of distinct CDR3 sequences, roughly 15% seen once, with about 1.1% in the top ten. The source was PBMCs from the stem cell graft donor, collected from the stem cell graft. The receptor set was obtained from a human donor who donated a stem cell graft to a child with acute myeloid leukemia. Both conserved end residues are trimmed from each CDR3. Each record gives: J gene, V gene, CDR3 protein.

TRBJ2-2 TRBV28 ASSLNPFTGELF
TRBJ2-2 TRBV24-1 ATSDTRDRGPTGELF
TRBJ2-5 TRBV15 ATSRDTPLAGQETQY
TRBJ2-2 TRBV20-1 SANTGAGELF
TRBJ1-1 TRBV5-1 ASSLAQGVLNTEAF
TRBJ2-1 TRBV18 ASSPRNGGATGEQF
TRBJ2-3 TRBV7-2 ASSFMDPTDTQY
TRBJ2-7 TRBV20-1 SATERDRAYEQY
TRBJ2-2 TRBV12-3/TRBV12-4 ASSHPGTGELF
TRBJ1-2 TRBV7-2 ASSLGGSGVGYGYT
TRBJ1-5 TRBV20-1 SAGAGANQPQH
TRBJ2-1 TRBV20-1 SARSGDSPYNEQF
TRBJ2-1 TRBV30 AWDTGTDNEQF
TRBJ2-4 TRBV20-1 SAPYIPQSLAKNIQY
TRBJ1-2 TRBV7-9 ASSSRTLGREGYT
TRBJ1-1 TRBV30 AWSKTGIHTEAF
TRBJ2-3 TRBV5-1 ASSHRSPTDTQY
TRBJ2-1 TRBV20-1 SAKIGLAGGQNEQF
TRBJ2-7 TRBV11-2 ASARTRYEQY
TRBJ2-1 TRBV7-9 ASSPPADNEQF
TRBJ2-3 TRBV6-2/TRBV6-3 ASSKGLLEGDTQY
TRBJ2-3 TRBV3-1 ASSQVEGVTQY
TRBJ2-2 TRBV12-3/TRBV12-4 ASSSHSTGELF
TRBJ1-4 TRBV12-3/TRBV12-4 ASSLRGQGGKLF
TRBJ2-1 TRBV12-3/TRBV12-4 ASSLPSDSYNEQF
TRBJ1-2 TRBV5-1 ASSPGQMLNYGYT
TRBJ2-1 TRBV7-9 ASSLPREQF
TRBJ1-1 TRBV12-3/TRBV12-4 ASSFGAGVTNTEAF
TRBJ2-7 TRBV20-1 SLLWAAESTHEQY
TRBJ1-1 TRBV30 AWSIPITEAF
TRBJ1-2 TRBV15 ATSFEGRSNYGYT
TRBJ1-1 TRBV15 ATSRGPLLNTEAF
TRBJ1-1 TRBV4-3 ASSQDGRDTEAF
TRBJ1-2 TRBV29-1 SVEDPGQGYGYT
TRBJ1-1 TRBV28 DSSSDRVNTEAF
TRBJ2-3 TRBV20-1 SASSPGLAGAPDTQY
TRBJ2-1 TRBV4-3 ASSQGAGDYNEQF
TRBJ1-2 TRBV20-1 SAIGQGYGYT
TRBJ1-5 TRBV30 AWRGRGAHQPQH
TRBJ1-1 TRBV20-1 SARDQTDTEAF
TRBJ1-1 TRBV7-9 ASSLRQGGGTEAF
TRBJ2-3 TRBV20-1 SARRTGGLAGTDTQY